Below, one T cell receptor (beta chain) is given with its context. The antigen is undetermined. Germline V gene lookup returns CDR1 SGHRS and CDR2 YFSETQ. The CDR3 consists of 15 residues. The V end lost 6 bases, the J end lost 2 bases, and 15 bases lay between the germline ends. The data derive from a study of T cell responses to AZD1222 COVID-19 vaccine. Study-wide results and caveats: The donor group comprised mostly white British people and more females; the analysis possibly underestimated clonal diversity. Spike-specific TCRs gained breadth and depth after people received two AZD1222 doses.

Pooled together were second doses at about 4 or about 12 weeks. The table came from immunoSEQ multiplex PCR; TCRdb's copy has only in-frame clones and leaves some out. This sample has around 120,000 clones; roughly 93% occur once, and the top ten carry 1.6%. The sequencing here drew on peripheral blood, taken 28 days after the second AZD1222 dose. V gene TRBV5-1 combines with J gene TRBJ1-3, with no clear D. This clonotype was sampled from an adult who received the AZD1222 COVID-19 vaccine. The CDR3 bases are TGCGCCAGCACCAGTGACGGTAGCACTGGAAACACCATATATTTT. It yields the protein CASTSDGSTGNTIYF. The full variable domain, with the rest looked up from reference TRBV5-1 and TRBJ1-3, is KAGVTQTPRYLIKTRGQQVTLSCSPISGHRSVSWYQQTPGQGLQFLFEYFSETQRNKGNFPGRFSGRQFSNSRSEMNVSTLELGDSALYLCASTSDGSTGNTIYFGEGSWLTVV.